The sequence of this T cell receptor (beta chain) was determined in a study of cytomegalovirus exposure and HLA in healthy donors. Trimming took off 3 bases at V and 3 bases at J, with 19 bases between the two ends. Germline assignment: CDR1 SNHLY and CDR2 FYNNEI. This CDR3 is 17 amino acids long. The table came from immunoSEQ multiplex PCR; TCRdb's copy has only in-frame clones and leaves some out. This table holds 150,000 to 200,000 clones, roughly 84% found once. Sequencing was performed on PBMCs. This chain links TRBV2 with TRBJ2-3; maybe TRBD1 (6 bases). The receptor was isolated from a man aged 25 to 40 in good health and CMV-seropositive. The CDR3 loop is CASSDLGGGYLTDTQYF. CDR3 in DNA: TGTGCCAGCAGTGACTTGGGTGGGGGCTATTTAACAGATACGCAGTATTTT.